The 25 T cell receptor beta chains in this list originate from one sample, sequenced in a study of blood T cell repertoires in COVID-19 (dated by TCRdb to about 2020). The protocol used for the library was the immunoSEQ multiplex PCR assay. TCRdb re-hosts the immuneACCESS table, in-frame sequences only. Its copies lack some clones; in the studies checked, an unresolved V gene accounts for under half of them, and the cause for the rest is not known. Here the sample has about 440,000 clones; roughly nine tenths occur a single time. The top ten clones comprise almost 2% of the sample. Sequencing was performed on PBMCs or T cells enriched from blood (not recorded which). The receptors originated from a woman under 30 with acute COVID-19.

The chain has TRBV18 and TRBJ2-7; possibly TRBD2 for D (6 bases). The V and J ends lost 4 bases and 0 bases respectively, with 10 bases between them. Germline assignment: CDR1 KGHSH and CDR2 LQKENI. The CDR3 consists of 14 residues. The CDR3 DNA is TGTGCCAGCTCACAACGGGAGAGCTCCTACGAGCAGTACTTC. This sequence encodes CASSQRESSYEQYF.

The chain links TRBV6-6 to TRBJ1-5, with unresolved D. Deletions cut 0 bases from V and 2 bases from J, with 8 bases between. CDR3 length equals 15 residues. Germline V lookup: CDR1 MNHNY, CDR2 SVGAGI (reference sequence). The CDR3 loop is CASSYSKQGNQPQHF. In DNA, the CDR3 is TGTGCCAGCAGTTACTCGAAGCAGGGCAATCAGCCCCAGCATTTT.

The chain has TRBV7-2 and TRBJ2-7, with D possibly being TRBD1 (6 bases). V lost 5 bases and J 2 bases, leaving 10 bases between the germline ends. The length of the CDR3 is 13 residues. Germline loops: CDR1 SGHTA, CDR2 FQGNSA. CDR3 DNA: TGTGCCAGCAGCCCGACAGGACCCTACGAGCAGTACTTC. Translated: CASSPTGPYEQYF.

The chain uses TRBV6-5 and TRBJ1-6; no clear D gene. This CDR3 has 14 residues. The V end was cut by 4 bases, the J end by 7 bases, with 11 bases between. CDR1 and CDR2 from the germline V gene are MNHEY and SVGAGI. For the CDR3, the DNA is TGTGCCAGCAGTTGGAGGCAGTCCAATTCACCCCTCCACTTT. Residues: CASSWRQSNSPLHF.

This sequence joins TRBV2 and TRBJ1-5, with D tentatively TRBD1 (5 bases). The germline V gene encodes CDR1 SNHLY and CDR2 FYNNEI. V was pared by 1 base and J by 6 bases, with 19 bases between. The CDR3 has 17 amino acids. CDR3 residues: CASSEELGFSGPQPQHF. CDR3 nucleotides: TGTGCCAGCAGTGAAGAGCTGGGCTTCTCAGGGCCTCAGCCCCAGCATTTT.

V gene TRBV27 combines with J gene TRBJ2-7, with TRBD1 matching 7 bases. Trimming removed 4 bases from V and 4 bases from J; junction bases left unmatched: 10. CDR3 length: 15 amino acids. Germline V gene sequence: CDR1 MNHEY, CDR2 SMNVEV (reference sequence). The CDR3 DNA reads as TGTGCCAGCAGTTATTCTGCGGTACAGGGGTACGAGCAGTACTTC. It specifies CASSYSAVQGYEQYF.

The chain employs TRBV27 and TRBJ1-6; TRBD1 might be the D (6 bases). The CDR3 runs to 12 residues. V lost 2 bases and J lost 14, with 10 bases in between. Germline assignment: CDR1 MNHEY and CDR2 SMNVEV (reference sequence). The CDR3 protein is CASSLDRKALHF. The CDR3 DNA reads TGTGCCAGCAGTTTAGACAGGAAGGCCCTCCACTTT.

The chain links TRBV15 to TRBJ2-1; TRBD1 agrees at 7 bases. Unmatched junction bases numbered 5, after V lost 0 bases and J lost 6 bases. The germline V gene has CDR1 LNHNV and CDR2 YYDKDF (reference sequence). The CDR3 has 15 residues. The CDR3 nucleotides read TGTGCCACCAGCAGAGAGGCTCGACAGGGCAATGAGCAGTTCTTC. Amino acid sequence: CATSREARQGNEQFF. Variable domain in full (rest from reference TRBV15 and TRBJ2-1): DAMVIQNPRYQVTQFGKPVTLSCSQTLNHNVMYWYQQKSSQAPKLLFHYYDKDFNNEADTPDNFQSRRPNTSFCFLDIRSPGLGDTAMYLCATSREARQGNEQFFGPGTRLTVL.

CDR3 sequence reads: CASSLAGAKDTEAFF. CDR3 DNA: TGTGCCAGCAGCTTAGCGGGGGCAAAGGACACTGAAGCTTTCTTT. This chain connects TRBV7-9 to TRBJ1-1, with D tentatively TRBD1 (6 bases). Trimming left V 0 bases short and J 3 bases short, with 11 bases between. Germline V gene lookup returns CDR1 SEHNR and CDR2 FQNEAQ (reference sequence). CDR3 length: 15 residues.

The chain couples TRBV6-5 to TRBJ2-1, with 10 bases aligning to TRBD2. J gave up 8 bases and V 3 bases, and 7 bases lay outside the gene matches. The CDR3 has 15 amino acids. Per germline, CDR1 MNHEY and CDR2 SVGAGI. The CDR3 protein is CASSYKAGGPYEQFF. The DNA of the CDR3 is TGTGCCAGCAGTTATAAAGCGGGGGGGCCCTATGAGCAGTTCTTC.

The chain combines TRBV27 with TRBJ2-4; tentatively, D is TRBD2 (7 bases). Trimming shortened V by 5 bases and J by 1 base, and 21 bases separated the two germline ends. CDR3 size: 18 residues. Germline values: CDR1 MNHEY, CDR2 SMNVEV (reference sequence). The CDR3 DNA reads as TGTGCCAGCAGTACACCCGCGGGGGCCACGAGGGCCAAAAACATTCAGTACTTC. Translated: CASSTPAGATRAKNIQYF.

The chain couples TRBV19 to TRBJ1-5; TRBD1 might be the D (6 bases). Per germline, CDR1 LNHDA and CDR2 SQIVND (reference sequence). The CDR3 consists of 16 residues. V dropped 3 bases and J dropped 1 base, with 13 bases sitting between them. The CDR3 sequence: CASSIPTGSSNQPQHF. In DNA, the CDR3 is TGTGCCAGTAGTATCCCAACAGGGTCCAGCAATCAGCCCCAGCATTTT.

On this clone itself: Its ends do not fully match the called genes, so a read error is possible. V gene TRBV27 combines with J gene TRBJ2-6, with a weak D call TRBD2 (6 bases). The CDR3 runs 17 residues. Per germline, CDR1 MNHEY and CDR2 SMNVEV (reference sequence). As DNA, the CDR3 is TGTGCCAGCAGTAGCGCGGGACGGAGCTCTTGGGCCAACGTCCTGACTTTC. It specifies CASSSAGRSSWANVLTF.

V is TRBV5-8 and J is TRBJ1-1; the D is unclear. The CDR3 has 13 residues. The germline gives CDR1 SGHTS, CDR2 YDEGEE. The V end lost 2 bases, the J end lost 3 bases, and 8 bases lay between the germline ends. CDR3 in amino acids: CASSFGFDTEAFF. Here the CDR3 DNA reads TGTGCCAGCAGCTTCGGGTTTGACACTGAAGCTTTCTTT.

This chain joins TRBV5-4 and TRBJ2-7; 12 bases fit TRBD2. With V trimmed by 3 bases and J by 3 bases, 4 bases remained unmatched. The germline V gene has CDR1 SGHNT and CDR2 YYREEE (reference sequence). This CDR3 contains 15 residues. Here the CDR3 reads CASSSTSGSLYEQYF. DNA for the CDR3: TGTGCCAGCAGCTCGACTAGCGGGAGCCTCTACGAGCAGTACTTC. Variable domain in full (rest from reference TRBV5-4 and TRBJ2-7): ETGVTQSPTHLIKTRGQQVTLRCSSQSGHNTVSWYQQALGQGPQFIFQYYREEENGRGNFPPRFSGLQFPNYSSELNVNALELDDSALYLCASSSTSGSLYEQYFGPGTRLTVT.

In DNA, the CDR3 is TGTGCCAGCCACCCCGGTAGCGGGGGGTCGAACGAGCAGTACTTC. This encodes CASHPGSGGSNEQYF. The rearrangement uses TRBV7-9 and TRBJ2-7; TRBD2 matches at 10 bases. J was trimmed by 5 bases and V by 8 bases; bases with no gene match: 12. The CDR3 sequence is 15 residues long. Germline values: CDR1 SEHNR, CDR2 FQNEAQ (reference sequence).

This clone was found a few times. The chain combines TRBV24-1 with TRBJ2-7; TRBD1 matches at 7 bases. This CDR3 region has 14 residues. Germline V gives CDR1 KGHDR, CDR2 SFDVKD. V gave up 0 bases and J gave up 6 bases; unmatched junction bases: 4. DNA for the CDR3: TGTGCCACCAGTGATTTGCTTTACAGGGGCGAGCAGTACTTC. It encodes CATSDLLYRGEQYF.

This clone has only one observation. V is TRBV27 and J is TRBJ1-2; D remains ambiguous. V lost 6 bases and J lost 4, with 12 bases in between. CDR1 and CDR2 from the germline V gene are MNHEY and SMNVEV (reference sequence). The CDR3 contains 13 residues. CDR3 sequence: CASSPTVGYGYTF. CDR3 DNA sequence: TGTGCCAGCAGCCCGACTGTGGGCTATGGCTACACCTTC.

This clone has only one observation. V usage is TRBV27 and J usage is TRBJ1-3; 7 nucleotides agree with TRBD1. The CDR3 covers 14 residues. Germline V CDR1 and CDR2: MNHEY, SMNVEV (reference sequence). The V and J ends lost 8 bases and 4 bases, in that order; junction bases with no gene match: 8. CDR3 in amino acids: CASRKGAAGNTIYF. The CDR3 DNA sequence: TGTGCCAGCCGGAAGGGGGCAGCCGGAAACACCATATATTTT.

The J gene is TRBJ1-3, the V gene TRBV7-9; 8 bases align to TRBD1. CDR1 SEHNR and CDR2 FQNEAQ come from the germline V gene (reference sequence). The CDR3 has 17 amino acids. J was trimmed by 0 bases and V by 5 bases; bases with no gene match: 9. In DNA form, the CDR3 reads TGTGCCAGCAGCCGTGGACAGGGCGCAATCTCTGGAAACACCATATATTTT. Translation: CASSRGQGAISGNTIYF.

The chain links TRBV27 to TRBJ1-5; possible D gene TRBD1, 6 bases. The V end lost 6 bases, the J end lost 5 bases, and 26 bases lay between the germline ends. CDR1 and CDR2 from the germline V gene are MNHEY and SMNVEV (reference sequence). CDR3 size: 18 residues. CDR3 bases: TGTGCCAGCAGCGCTCCGGGGGGGCTCAACCCACTAGATCAGCCCCAGCATTTT. Residues: CASSAPGGLNPLDQPQHF.

This chain connects TRBV29-1 to TRBJ1-4; 7 bases match TRBD1. From germline, CDR1 is SQVTM and CDR2 ANQGSEA. Trimming removed 7 bases from V and 4 bases from J; junction bases left unmatched: 3. CDR3 length equals 12 residues. CDR3 loop: CSGGQINEKLFF. The DNA of the CDR3 is TGCAGCGGGGGACAGATTAATGAAAAACTGTTTTTT.

This clone was picked up one time. The chain carries TRBV19 and TRBJ1-2, with a weak D call TRBD1 (5 bases). In germline, CDR1 is LNHDA, CDR2 SQIVND (reference sequence). The V gene lost 6 bases and the J gene lost 6 bases, with 14 bases spanning the gap. The CDR3 loop spans 13 amino acids. The DNA for the CDR3 is TGTGCCAGTAGGGAACTAGGAGGGGATGGCTACACCTTC. Translating it yields CASRELGGDGYTF. Together with reference TRBV19 and TRBJ1-2, the CDR3 gives the full variable domain: DGGITQSPKYLFRKEGQNVTLSCEQNLNHDAMYWYRQDPGQGLRLIYYSQIVNDFQKGDIAEGYSVSREKKESFPLTVTSAQKNPTAFYLCASRELGGDGYTFGSGTRLTVV.

The V gene is TRBV5-1, the J gene TRBJ2-7; 9 bases map to TRBD2. This CDR3 has 16 residues. J was trimmed by 2 bases and V by 0 bases; bases with no gene match: 6. In germline, CDR1 is SGHRS, CDR2 YFSETQ. In DNA, the CDR3 is TGCGCCAGCAGCTTGGAAAAAGCGGGGGGACCCTACGAGCAGTACTTC. Protein sequence: CASSLEKAGGPYEQYF.

This chain connects TRBV6-5 to TRBJ2-5, with D possibly being TRBD1 (6 bases). Trimming removed 0 bases at V and 7 bases at J, with 15 bases between. CDR1 and CDR2 (germline): MNHEY, SVGAGI. The CDR3 is made up of 15 amino acids. CDR3 protein: CASSYSQGTLATQYF. CDR3 bases: TGTGCCAGCAGTTACTCCCAGGGGACACTTGCGACCCAGTACTTC.